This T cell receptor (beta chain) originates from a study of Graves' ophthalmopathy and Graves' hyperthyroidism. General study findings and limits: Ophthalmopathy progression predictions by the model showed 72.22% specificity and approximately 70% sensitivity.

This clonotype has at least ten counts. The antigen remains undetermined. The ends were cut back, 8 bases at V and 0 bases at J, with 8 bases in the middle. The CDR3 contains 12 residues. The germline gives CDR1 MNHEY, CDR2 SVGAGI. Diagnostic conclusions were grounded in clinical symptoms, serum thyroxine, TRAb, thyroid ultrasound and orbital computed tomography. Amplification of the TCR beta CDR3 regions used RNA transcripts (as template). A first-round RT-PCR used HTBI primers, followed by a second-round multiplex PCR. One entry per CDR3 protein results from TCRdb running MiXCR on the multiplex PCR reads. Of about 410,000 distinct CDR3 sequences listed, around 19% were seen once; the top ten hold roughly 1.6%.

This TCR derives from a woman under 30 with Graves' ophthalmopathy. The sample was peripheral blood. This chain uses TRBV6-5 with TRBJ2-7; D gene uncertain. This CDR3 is CASWTGSYEQYF. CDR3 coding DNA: TGTGCCAGCTGGACGGGCTCCTACGAGCAGTACTTC.